These T cell receptor beta chains were read from a single sample in a study of shared clonotypes between healthy human individuals. Sequencing used immunoSEQ multiplex PCR; TCRdb keeps in-frame clones, though not all of them. The profile shows 2,500,000 or so clones, approximately 94% of them singletons. The sequenced sample was naive CD4+ T cells from PBMCs. These receptor sequences come from a man younger than 30 in good health. Some clones in this sample may be carry-over from other donors' samples. The CDR3 runs from the conserved cysteine through the conserved F or W. The order of the fields is CDR3 DNA, CDR3 protein, D gene, V gene, clone size, CDR3 length, J gene. A D gene is named only where the DNA matches it firmly. Clone size, where shown, is once, few, many, or a class for clones that have expanded.

TGTGCCTGGAAGGAGTGGGGGCATGGCACTGAAGCTTTCTTT,CAWKEWGHGTEAFF,-,TRBV30,-,14,TRBJ1-1
TGTGCCAGCAGCTTCGGGGAATCTACCGGGGAGCTGTTTTTT,CASSFGESTGELFF,-,TRBV5-6,-,14,TRBJ2-2
TGTGCCAGCAGCTACGAGGGGATAAGGCGGGAAAAACTGTTTTTT,CASSYEGIRREKLFF,-,TRBV25-1,-,15,TRBJ1-4
TGCGCCAGCAGCCAATCGGACAGGGGGACTCAGCCCCAGCATTTT,CASSQSDRGTQPQHF,TRBD1,TRBV5-1,-,15,TRBJ1-5
TGCGCCAGCAGGGCAGGGGGCACAGATACGCAGTATTTT,CASRAGGTDTQYF,-,TRBV5-1,-,13,TRBJ2-3
TGTGCCAGCAGGAAAGAGGGACAGAAGAACACTGAAGCTTTCTTT,CASRKEGQKNTEAFF,TRBD1,TRBV6-6,-,15,TRBJ1-1
TGTGCCAGCAGCCAGAGGGTGGGGACAACAGATACGCAGTATTTT,CASSQRVGTTDTQYF,-,TRBV4-2,once,15,TRBJ2-3
TGTGCCAGCAGCTTGGTCGTGGGCGTAGCAGGACAAACAGATACGCAGTATTTT,CASSLVVGVAGQTDTQYF,-,TRBV5-6,-,18,TRBJ2-3
TGCGCCAGCAGCTCCGACGGAGGAAACACCATATATTTT,CASSSDGGNTIYF,-,TRBV5-1,-,13,TRBJ1-3
TGCGCCAGCAGCTTGGGCAGGACCAGTAATGAGCAGTTCTTC,CASSLGRTSNEQFF,-,TRBV5-1,-,14,TRBJ2-1
TGTGCCAGTAGTACCCGCCTTAGCGGGAGGGTCTACAATGAGCAGTTCTTC,CASSTRLSGRVYNEQFF,TRBD2,TRBV19,-,17,TRBJ2-1
TGTGCCAGCAGTTACTCTACATTACGGGGCTACACCTTC,CASSYSTLRGYTF,-,TRBV6-5,-,13,TRBJ1-2
TGTGCCAGTAGTACGCCCGGGGACAGGATGGCCGCTGGCTACACCTTC,CASSTPGDRMAAGYTF,TRBD1,TRBV19,once,16,TRBJ1-2
TGCAGCGTTGCCGGGAGGATGACAGGGATCGAGAATGGCTACACCTTC,CSVAGRMTGIENGYTF,TRBD1,TRBV29-1,-,16,TRBJ1-2
TGTGCCAGCAGTACCCACGGGGCCCCGGGCGAAGCTTTCTTT,CASSTHGAPGEAFF,-,TRBV6-1,-,14,TRBJ1-1
TGTGCCAGCAGTCCCTCCTCTACTAGCGTCGGGGAGACCCAGTACTTC,CASSPSSTSVGETQYF,TRBD2,TRBV28,-,16,TRBJ2-5
TGTGCCAGTAGTATTAAAGGGGCTCCGGGCAACTATGGCTACACCTTC,CASSIKGAPGNYGYTF,-,TRBV19,-,16,TRBJ1-2
TGTGCCAGCAGTTACACGGGACAGGGGGCCAATGAGCAGTTCTTC,CASSYTGQGANEQFF,TRBD1,TRBV6-5,-,15,TRBJ2-1
TGCGCCAGCAGCTTCGGGCTAGCGGTTTACAATGAGCAGTTCTTC,CASSFGLAVYNEQFF,TRBD2,TRBV5-1,-,15,TRBJ2-1
TGTGCCAGCAGCTTAGGTCGACTAGCGGGGCTAGCCAAAAACATTCAGTACTTC,CASSLGRLAGLAKNIQYF,TRBD2,TRBV7-2,-,18,TRBJ2-4
TGCAGCGTTGCGGGCAGAACTTTGGGTGAGCAGTACTTC,CSVAGRTLGEQYF,-,TRBV29-1,-,13,TRBJ2-7
TGTGCCAGCAGCCTAATTCTAGCGGGAAGCGAGCAGTTCTTC,CASSLILAGSEQFF,TRBD2,TRBV7-6,once,14,TRBJ2-1
TGTGCCAGCAGTTCCGCCGGGGGGACCTACGAGCAGTACTTC,CASSSAGGTYEQYF,TRBD2,TRBV27,-,14,TRBJ2-7
TGTGCCAGCAGCTCTCCCGGGGACTACGAGCAGTACTTC,CASSSPGDYEQYF,-,TRBV7-9,-,13,TRBJ2-7
TGTGCCATCAAAATGGCCAGGGTCTCCTACGAGCAGTACTTC,CAIKMARVSYEQYF,-,TRBV10-3,-,14,TRBJ2-7
TGCGCCAGCAGCTTGGCGTCGGGACAGGACTATGGCTACACCTTC,CASSLASGQDYGYTF,TRBD1,TRBV5-1,-,15,TRBJ1-2
TGCGCCAGCAGCCTTAATCTCCCGGAGTTGAACACTGAAGCTTTCTTT,CASSLNLPELNTEAFF,-,TRBV4-1,-,16,TRBJ1-1
TGTGCCAGCAGTTACTACAGGGGTTGGCAGCCCCAGCATTTT,CASSYYRGWQPQHF,TRBD1,TRBV6-5,-,14,TRBJ1-5
TGTGCCAGCAGCCCAGAGGCGGGAGCTCGCACCGGGGAGCTGTTTTTT,CASSPEAGARTGELFF,TRBD2,TRBV7-3,-,16,TRBJ2-2
TGTGCCAGCAGCGACCACGGACTAGCGGGAGTTCAAGATACGCAGTATTTT,CASSDHGLAGVQDTQYF,TRBD2,TRBV7-2,-,17,TRBJ2-3
TGTGCCAGCAGACCGGACGGGGATTCACCCCTCCACTTT,CASRPDGDSPLHF,-,TRBV28,once,13,TRBJ1-6
TGTGCCAGCAGCTTGATGGGGACTAGCGGGAGCAATGAGCAGTTCTTC,CASSLMGTSGSNEQFF,TRBD2,TRBV13,-,16,TRBJ2-1
TGTGCCAGCAGTCTGGACACAGATACGCAGTATTTT,CASSLDTDTQYF,-,TRBV2,-,12,TRBJ2-3
TGTGCCAGCACCGGGGGGACGGCTAGCACAGATACGCAGTATTTT,CASTGGTASTDTQYF,TRBD2,TRBV6-5,once,15,TRBJ2-3
TGTGCCAGCAGTCCCCTGGCGGGAGTCCAAGAGACCCAGTACTTC,CASSPLAGVQETQYF,TRBD2,TRBV2,-,15,TRBJ2-5
TGCAGCGTTGGGGCTGGCGTTTCCCCCTACGAGCAGTACTTC,CSVGAGVSPYEQYF,-,TRBV29-1,-,14,TRBJ2-7
TGTGCCAGCAGCCCTAAGACAGGAGTCAATGAGCAGTTCTTC,CASSPKTGVNEQFF,-,TRBV7-9,-,14,TRBJ2-1
TGTGCCAGCAGCTTGGGACAGGGGAGGGACTTC,CASSLGQGRDF,-,TRBV5-6,-,11,TRBJ2-7